A single sample gave rise to the 14 T cell receptor beta chains below, sequenced in a study of blood T cell repertoires in COVID-19. Some clones are missing from TCRdb's copy, which holds only in-frame ones; the method was immunoSEQ multiplex PCR. The table shows 60,000 to 95,000 clones, with 74% occurring only once. The specimen sequenced was peripheral blood. These receptors originate from a human donor with acute or convalescent COVID-19. The donor label of this sample is uncertain.

J is TRBJ2-7 and V is TRBV27, with 9 nucleotides matching TRBD1. The V gene end was trimmed by 3 bases and the J gene end by 0 bases; junction bases not matched to a gene: 6. Germline V gene lookup returns CDR1 MNHEY and CDR2 SMNVEV (reference sequence). The CDR3 covers 16 residues. CDR3 amino acids: CASSFLTGGLSYEQYF. The CDR3 DNA is TGTGCCAGCAGTTTCCTCACAGGGGGCCTCTCCTACGAGCAGTACTTC.

The rearrangement joins TRBV7-2 to TRBJ1-5; D is possibly TRBD1 (6 bases). There are 15 residues in the CDR3. V was trimmed by 1 base and J by 4 bases, leaving 11 bases between them. CDR1 and CDR2 (germline): SGHTA, FQGNSA. The CDR3: CASSLVRTDNQPQHF. The CDR3 DNA reads TGTGCCAGCAGCTTAGTTCGGACAGATAATCAGCCCCAGCATTTT.

The V gene is TRBV24-1, the J gene TRBJ2-1, with 9 bases fitting TRBD1. The V gene end was trimmed by 3 bases and the J gene end by 0 bases; junction bases not matched to a gene: 8. The CDR3 loop spans 18 amino acids. CDR1 and CDR2 from the germline V gene are KGHDR and SFDVKD. The CDR3 spells CATSDPSAGQGSYNEQFF. CDR3 coding DNA: TGTGCCACCAGTGATCCCAGCGCGGGACAGGGCTCCTACAATGAGCAGTTCTTC.

The chain combines TRBV10-3 with TRBJ2-6; D gene uncertain. CDR1 and CDR2 (germline): ENHRY, SYGVKD. Trimming took off 4 bases at V and 0 bases at J, with 7 bases between the two ends. The CDR3 consists of 15 residues. CDR3: CAISGQISGANVLTF. Here the CDR3 DNA reads TGTGCCATCAGTGGGCAGATCTCTGGGGCCAACGTCCTGACTTTC.

There are a few counts of this clone. Here the CDR3 DNA reads TGTGCCTGGAGTGGGGCAGCCGATTCACCCCTCCACTTT. Residues: CAWSGAADSPLHF. The chain employs TRBV30 and TRBJ1-6; D ambiguous. CDR1 is GTSNPN and CDR2 is SVGIG in the germline V gene (reference sequence). V lost 1 base and J lost 8, with 9 bases in between. CDR3 length: 13 amino acids.

This clone has just a few counts. The J gene is TRBJ1-5, the V gene TRBV3-1 (or the pseudogene TRBV3-2), with D unclear. Germline lookup yields CDR1 LGHDT and CDR2 YNNKEL (reference sequence). The V end was cut by 4 bases, the J end by 5 bases, with 12 bases between. CDR3 size: 14 residues. CDR3 bases: TGTGCCAGCAGCCTCCAGGTGGGTTATCAGCCCCAGCATTTT. It codes for CASSLQVGYQPQHF.

This sequence joins TRBV7-2 and TRBJ2-3; 9 nucleotides match TRBD1. The CDR3 consists of 14 residues. V was pared by 6 bases and J by 1 base, with 2 bases of the junction left unmatched. Germline V gene data show CDR1 as SGHTA and CDR2 as FQGNSA. CDR3 bases: TGTGCCAGCAGATACAGGGGGCGCACAGATACGCAGTATTTT. It translates to CASRYRGRTDTQYF.

The chain combines TRBV30 with TRBJ1-5; 9 bases are shared with TRBD1. This CDR3 has 12 amino acids. Per the germline V gene, CDR1 is GTSNPN and CDR2 is SVGIG (reference sequence). V lost 7 bases to trimming and J lost 5 bases; unmatched junction nucleotides: 3. Here the CDR3 DNA reads TGTGCCTTTCGGACAGGGGATCAGCCCCAGCATTTT. This gives the protein CAFRTGDQPQHF.

The chain couples TRBV4-1 to TRBJ1-5; D not resolved. The CDR3 spans 15 residues. CDR1 is MGHRA, CDR2 YSYEKL, per germline. V lost 4 bases and J lost 1, with 11 bases in between. CDR3: CASSLRSGSNQPQHF. The CDR3 DNA is TGCGCCAGCAGCCTTCGGTCGGGAAGCAATCAGCCCCAGCATTTT.

The rearrangement joins TRBV7-3 to TRBJ2-1; the match to TRBD2 covers 8 bases. The CDR3 covers 16 residues. Losses at the gene ends were 4 bases for V and 8 bases for J; bases not matched to a gene: 13. Germline V gene lookup returns CDR1 SGHTA and CDR2 FQGTGA. CDR3 sequence reads: CASSSQPGLGKDEQFF. The CDR3 nucleotides read TGTGCCAGCAGCTCACAACCGGGACTAGGGAAGGATGAGCAGTTCTTC.

The chain recombines TRBV20-1 with TRBJ2-7; 7 bases line up with TRBD2. The V gene's germline CDR1 is DFQATT and CDR2 SNEGSKA (reference sequence). V lost 3 bases to trimming and J lost 7 bases; unmatched junction nucleotides: 9. This CDR3 region has 13 residues. The CDR3 reads CSASGGRGGEQYF. CDR3 nucleotides: TGCAGTGCTAGTGGTGGGAGGGGCGGAGAGCAGTACTTC.

The V and J genes are TRBV6-2 or TRBV6-3 and TRBJ2-7; no clear D. The CDR3 extends over 13 amino acids. CDR1 MNHEY and CDR2 SVGEGT come from the germline V gene. V gave up 0 bases and J gave up 4 bases, with 7 bases separating them. The CDR3 loop is CASSYSRFYEQYF. The CDR3 DNA reads as TGTGCCAGCAGTTACTCGAGGTTTTACGAGCAGTACTTC.

The rearrangement joins TRBV5-1 to TRBJ1-4; TRBD1 agrees at 12 bases. V was clipped by 4 bases and J by 7 bases; unmatched bases: 8. Per germline, CDR1 SGHRS and CDR2 YFSETQ. The CDR3 contains 16 residues. CDR3 sequence (DNA): TGCGCCAGCAGCCTGGTCGGGACAGGGGGCAGTGAAAAACTGTTTTTT. Protein product: CASSLVGTGGSEKLFF.

V is TRBV28 and J is TRBJ1-1, with 9 bases identical to TRBD1. This CDR3 spans 16 amino acids. In germline, CDR1 is MDHEN, CDR2 SYDVKM. J lost 2 bases, V lost 2 bases, and 6 bases had no gene match. The DNA of the CDR3 is TGTGCCAGCAGTTTAGCGGGACAGGGCCCTAACACTGAAGCTTTCTTT. It specifies CASSLAGQGPNTEAFF. The whole variable domain, filled in from reference TRBV28 and TRBJ1-1, reads DVKVTQSSRYLVKRTGEKVFLECVQDMDHENMFWYRQDPGLGLRLIYFSYDVKMKEKGDIPEGYSVSREKKERFSLILESASTNQTSMYLCASSLAGQGPNTEAFFGQGTRLTVV.